This TCR beta chain was documented in a study of T cells in Graves' hyperthyroidism and ophthalmopathy. Study context: Once the initial diagnosis was made, peripheral blood was obtained before any treatment. General study points: Blood also held most thyroid clonotypes expanded beyond 0.001. Ophthalmopathy stood apart from stable hyperthyroidism in a 13 V-J model.

The CDR3 runs to 13 residues. The germline CDR1 and CDR2 sequences are LNHDA and SQIVND (reference sequence). The V end was cut by 4 bases, the J end by 5 bases, with 9 bases between. This clonotype was picked up a small number of times. Its antigen is not identified. Researchers amplified the TCR beta CDR3 regions from RNA transcripts. RT-PCR in the first round (using the HTBI primer set) targeted the TCR CDR3. MiXCR, applied by TCRdb to the multiplex PCR reads, yields one record per CDR3 protein. The data show around 520,000 distinct CDR3 sequences, with approximately 24% seen just once and around 11% held by the top ten.

This clonotype was sampled from a woman aged 30 to 39 with Graves' ophthalmopathy. The rearrangement uses TRBV19 and TRBJ1-5; D call uncertain. Sequencing used blood. CDR3 sequence: CASSTSEHQPQHF. The CDR3 DNA reads TGTGCCAGTAGTACCTCCGAGCATCAGCCCCAGCATTTT.